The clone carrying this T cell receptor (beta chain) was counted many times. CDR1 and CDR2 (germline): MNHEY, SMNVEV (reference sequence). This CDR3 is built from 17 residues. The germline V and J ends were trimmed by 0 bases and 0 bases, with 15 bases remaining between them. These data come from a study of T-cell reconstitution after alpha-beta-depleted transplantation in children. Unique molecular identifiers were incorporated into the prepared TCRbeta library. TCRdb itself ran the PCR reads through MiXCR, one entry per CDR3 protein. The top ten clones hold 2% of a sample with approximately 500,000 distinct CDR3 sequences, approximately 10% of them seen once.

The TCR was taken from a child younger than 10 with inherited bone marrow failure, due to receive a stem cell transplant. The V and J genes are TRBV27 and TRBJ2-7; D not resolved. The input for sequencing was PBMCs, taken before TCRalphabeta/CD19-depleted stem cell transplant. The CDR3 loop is CASSLSPIGWGSYEQYF. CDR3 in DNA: TGTGCCAGCAGTTTATCCCCGATAGGATGGGGCTCCTACGAGCAGTACTTC.